This T cell receptor beta chain originates from a study of blood T cell repertoires in COVID-19. On the study more broadly: Samples taken during acute and convalescent COVID-19 were collected in the United States, Italy and Spain. Nucleic acid was either cDNA or gDNA, and it came from T cells, B-cell-depleted T cells, or PBMCs.

Authors' methods: Counts of nucleated cells, estimated from reference gene primer amplification, were obtained. The table came from immunoSEQ multiplex PCR; TCRdb's copy has only in-frame clones and leaves some out. That table is the source of V, J and clone size, and D and trimming were worked out from the DNA. The sample contains around 270,000 clones, roughly 86% of which appear only once. After removal of 4 bases from V and 6 bases from J, the junction contained 8 bases not matched to a gene. The CDR3 spans 16 residues. Germline CDR1 is LGHDT and CDR2 is YNNKEL (reference sequence). The receptor was isolated from a man aged 40-49 years who had recovered from COVID-19. Sequenced: peripheral blood. J is TRBJ1-4 and V is TRBV3-1 (or the pseudogene TRBV3-2), with TRBD1 matching over 10 bases. The DNA of the CDR3 is TGTGCCAGCAGCCTTCGGACAGGGGGAAACTATGAAAAACTGTTTTTT. Amino acid sequence: CASSLRTGGNYEKLFF.